This T cell receptor (beta chain) was captured by sequencing in a study of T cells in Graves' hyperthyroidism and ophthalmopathy. General study results and limits: It was a median approximately 7.1 months before onset that the model predicted ophthalmopathy.

With duration under 3 months, ophthalmopathy was active: Clinical Activity Score at least 3, NOSPECS at least 4. Diagnoses used clinical symptoms, serum thyroxine and TRAb, thyroid ultrasound and orbital computed tomography. Regions amplified from RNA transcripts were the TCR beta CDR3 regions. HTBI primers were employed in a first-round RT-PCR of the TCR CDR3. Via MiXCR, TCRdb re-called the multiplex PCR reads, giving one row per CDR3 protein. Of around 600,000 distinct CDR3 sequences listed, approximately 15% were seen once; the top ten hold roughly 6.9%. On this clonotype: Antigen: not known.

This CDR3 spans 12 amino acids. CDR1 is SGHTA, CDR2 FQGTGA, per germline. With 0 bases removed from V and 7 bases from J, the gap between germline ends came to 6 bases. The chain carries TRBV7-3 and TRBJ1-1, with a tentative D call TRBD1 (5 bases). The clonotype comes from a woman aged 18-29 years with Graves' ophthalmopathy. Sequenced sample: blood. In nucleotides, the CDR3 is TGTGCCAGCAGCTTAACAGGGGATGAAGCTTTCTTT. Translated, it gives CASSLTGDEAFF.